The text below deals with one T cell receptor beta chain. Its antigen remains unidentified. TCRdb keeps only in-frame clones here, not all; method: immunoSEQ multiplex PCR. The data contain roughly 350,000 clones, around 90% of them seen just once; the ten biggest clones take up around 3.6%. The record originates from a study of Ad26.COV2.S vaccination and SARS-CoV-2 variants. Study-wide findings and caveats: After vaccination, reports described spike-specific CD8+ and CD4+ T cell responses as showing substantial breadth.

J was trimmed by 2 bases and V by 2 bases; bases with no gene match: 9. The germline V gene encodes CDR1 MNHEY and CDR2 SVGAGI. The CDR3 runs to 16 residues. Treatment reported: roughly 19 received Ad26.COV2.S at low or high dose, single or two shots; about 5 received placebo; per-sample allocation not given. The samples date from day 63 after the first vaccine or placebo injection. Sequenced material: peripheral blood, taken in a trial of Ad26.COV2.S vaccine versus placebo. The gene calls are TRBV6-5 and TRBJ2-7, with 7 positions matching TRBD2. The sequence was collected from a person aged 18-60 years who received the Ad26.COV2.S COVID-19 vaccine or a placebo. CDR3 in amino acids: CASSYATAGSTYEQYF. Here the CDR3 DNA reads TGTGCCAGCAGTTACGCCACAGCGGGGTCAACCTACGAGCAGTACTTC.